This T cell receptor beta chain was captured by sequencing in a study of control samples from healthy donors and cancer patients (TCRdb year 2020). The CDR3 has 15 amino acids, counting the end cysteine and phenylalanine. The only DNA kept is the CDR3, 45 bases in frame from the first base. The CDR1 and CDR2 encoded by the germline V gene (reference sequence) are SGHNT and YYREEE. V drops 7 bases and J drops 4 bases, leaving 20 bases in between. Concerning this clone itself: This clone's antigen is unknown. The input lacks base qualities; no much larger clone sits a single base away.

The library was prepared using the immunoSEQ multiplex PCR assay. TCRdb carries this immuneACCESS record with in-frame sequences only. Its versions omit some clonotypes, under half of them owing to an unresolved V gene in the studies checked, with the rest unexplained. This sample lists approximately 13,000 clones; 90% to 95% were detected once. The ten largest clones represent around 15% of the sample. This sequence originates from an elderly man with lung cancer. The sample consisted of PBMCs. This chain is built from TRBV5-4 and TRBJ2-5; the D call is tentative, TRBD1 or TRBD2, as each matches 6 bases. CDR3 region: CASRPSGAPGETQYF. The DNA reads TGTGCCAGCCGTCCGTCGGGGGCGCCCGGAGAGACCCAGTACTTC.